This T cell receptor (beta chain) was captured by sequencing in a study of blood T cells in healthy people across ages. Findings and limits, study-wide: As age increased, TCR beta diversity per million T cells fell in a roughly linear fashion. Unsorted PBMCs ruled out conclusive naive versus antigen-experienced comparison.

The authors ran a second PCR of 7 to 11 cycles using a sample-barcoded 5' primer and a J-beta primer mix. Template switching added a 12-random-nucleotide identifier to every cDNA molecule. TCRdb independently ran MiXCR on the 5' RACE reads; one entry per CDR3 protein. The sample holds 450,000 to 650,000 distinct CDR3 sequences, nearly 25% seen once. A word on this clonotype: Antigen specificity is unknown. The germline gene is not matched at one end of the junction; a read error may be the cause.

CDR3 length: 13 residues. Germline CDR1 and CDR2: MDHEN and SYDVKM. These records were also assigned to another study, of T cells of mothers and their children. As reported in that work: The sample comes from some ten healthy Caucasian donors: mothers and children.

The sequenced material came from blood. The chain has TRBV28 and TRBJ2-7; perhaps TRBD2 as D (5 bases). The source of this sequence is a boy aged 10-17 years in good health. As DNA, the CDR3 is TGTGCCAGCAGTTTATTGCCAGGCCTGGAGGCGGACTTC. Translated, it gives CASSLLPGLEADF.